These T cell receptor beta chains were read from a single sample in a study of T cells after yellow fever vaccination. TCRdb reanalysed the 5' RACE reads using MiXCR and keeps one entry per CDR3 protein. The sample contains about 210,000 distinct CDR3 sequences, 3% to 3.5% of which appear only once. This material consisted of CD4+ T cells sorted from PBMCs, taken 10 days after the yellow fever booster vaccination. These receptor sequences come from a young man who received the YFV17D yellow fever vaccine. Both conserved end residues are part of each CDR3.

J	V	CDR3
TRBJ1-5	TRBV6-2/TRBV6-3	CASSPAGQVSGWPQHF
TRBJ2-2	TRBV6-5	CASGTANTGELFF
TRBJ1-4	TRBV6-5	CASSYTTGLSEKLFF
TRBJ2-1	TRBV20-1	CSAMGGAVYNEQFF
TRBJ2-7	TRBV29-1	CSVEGSYEQYF
TRBJ2-5	TRBV20-1	CSQGGQETQYF
TRBJ2-7	TRBV21-1	CASSKKGPGRTYYEQYF
TRBJ2-1	TRBV7-2	CASSGGTSAHNEQFF
TRBJ1-1	TRBV7-2	CASSTAGGTNTEAFF
TRBJ1-6	TRBV7-2	CASKTGASPLHF
TRBJ1-5	TRBV20-1	CSVRRDQSNQPQHF
TRBJ2-3	TRBV28	CASSPRQGDTQYF
TRBJ1-2	TRBV7-2	CASSLDGPRGGYTF
TRBJ1-2	TRBV12-3/TRBV12-4	CASRSTYAGYTF
TRBJ2-7	TRBV7-2	CASSLTADSYEQYF